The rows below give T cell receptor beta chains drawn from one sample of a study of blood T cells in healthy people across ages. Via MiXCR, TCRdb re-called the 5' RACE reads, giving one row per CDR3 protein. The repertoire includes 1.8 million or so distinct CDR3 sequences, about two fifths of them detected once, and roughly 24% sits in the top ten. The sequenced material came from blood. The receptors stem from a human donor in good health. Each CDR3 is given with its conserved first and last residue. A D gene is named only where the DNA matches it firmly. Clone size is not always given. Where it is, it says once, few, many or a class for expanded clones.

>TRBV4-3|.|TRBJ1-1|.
TGCGCCAGCAGCCAAGGTTCGGGTGACACTGAAGCTTTCTTT
CASSQGSGDTEAFF
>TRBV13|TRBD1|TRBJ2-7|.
TGTGCCAGCAGCTCCGACAGGGTAAGGGCCTACGAGCAGTACTTC
CASSSDRVRAYEQYF
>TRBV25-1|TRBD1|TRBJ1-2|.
TGTGCCAGCAGTGAGACAGGGTTGGATGGCTACACCTTC
CASSETGLDGYTF
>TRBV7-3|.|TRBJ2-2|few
TGTGCCAGCAGTTCCGGGACTCCAGGAACCGGGGAGCTGTTTTTT
CASSSGTPGTGELFF
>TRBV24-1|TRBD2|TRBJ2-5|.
TGTGCCACCAGTGATCCTAGCGGGGGTAGGCTGGAGACCCAGTACTTC
CATSDPSGGRLETQYF
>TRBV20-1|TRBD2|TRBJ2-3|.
TGCAGTGCTAGAGGGCGGGGGACGGTTGATACGCAGTATTTT
CSARGRGTVDTQYF
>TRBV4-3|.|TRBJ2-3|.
TGCGCCAGCAGCCATGGACAGAGCACAGATACGCAGTATTTT
CASSHGQSTDTQYF
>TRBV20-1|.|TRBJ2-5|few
TGCAGTGCTAGTTTGCTAGTGGAAGAGACCCAGTACTTC
CSASLLVEETQYF
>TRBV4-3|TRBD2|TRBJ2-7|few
TGCGCCAGCGCATTGGGCCCTAGCGGGGAATACGAGCAGTACTTC
CASALGPSGEYEQYF
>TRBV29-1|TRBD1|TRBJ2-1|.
TGCAGCGGGCGACGGGACAGGGGAACCAATGAGCAGTTCTTC
CSGRRDRGTNEQFF
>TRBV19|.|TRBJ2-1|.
TGTGCCAGTTCGGACAGATTAGACAATGAGCAGTTCTTC
CASSDRLDNEQFF
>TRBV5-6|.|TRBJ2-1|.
TGTGCCAGCAGCTTGCAACGTTTAGGGCGGAAAAATGAGCAGTTCTTC
CASSLQRLGRKNEQFF
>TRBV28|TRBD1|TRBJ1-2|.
TGTGCCAGCAGTTTACTTCAAACCCACAGGGGAGTTTATGGCTACACCTTC
CASSLLQTHRGVYGYTF
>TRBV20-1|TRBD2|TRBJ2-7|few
TGCAGTGCCGGGAGGGGGGGCCGACCCTACGAGCAGTACTTC
CSAGRGGRPYEQYF
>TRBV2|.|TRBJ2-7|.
TGTGCCAGCAAGAGACAGGCATCCTACGAGCAGTACTTC
CASKRQASYEQYF
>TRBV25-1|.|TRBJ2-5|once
TGTGCCAGCAGTGAACCAGCGGGCGGCGAAGAGACCCAGTACTTC
CASSEPAGGEETQYF
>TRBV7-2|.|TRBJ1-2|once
TGTGCCAGCAGCGGAGGGATATACTATGGCTACACCTTC
CASSGGIYYGYTF
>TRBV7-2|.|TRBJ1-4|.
TGTGCCAGCAGCTTAGTCGTCAGGGGCGCGTTCCAGACTAATGAAAAACTGTTTTTT
CASSLVVRGAFQTNEKLFF
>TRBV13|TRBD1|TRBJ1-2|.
TGTGCCAGCAGCCCAATAGTCCTCCGGGACAGGGGGCAGGACTATGGCTACACCTTC
CASSPIVLRDRGQDYGYTF
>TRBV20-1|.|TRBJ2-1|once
TGCAGTGCCGCCCCGGTTACTGAGCAGTTCTTC
CSAAPVTEQFF
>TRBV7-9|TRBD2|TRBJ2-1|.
TGTGCCAGCAGCTCTCCCGGGACTAGGAGGTTTGTTGAGCAGTTCTTC
CASSSPGTRRFVEQFF
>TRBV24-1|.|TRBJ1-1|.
TGTGCCACCAGTGCGGGGGGTACTGAAGCTTTCTTT
CATSAGGTEAFF
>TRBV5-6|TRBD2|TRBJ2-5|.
TGTGCCAGCAGCTTTACTAGCGGGGGGGCGTACCAAGAGACCCAGTACTTC
CASSFTSGGAYQETQYF
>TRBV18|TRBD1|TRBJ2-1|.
TGTGCCAGCTCACTCGGGACAGCCTACAATGAGCGGTTCTTC
CASSLGTAYNERFF
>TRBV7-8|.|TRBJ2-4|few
TGTGCCAGCAGCTTAGGGAATGCCAAAAACATTCAGTACTTC
CASSLGNAKNIQYF
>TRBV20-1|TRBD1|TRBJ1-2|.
TGCAGTGCTAGACCAACCACTCAGGGGGCAGGAAAGGGCTACACCTTC
CSARPTTQGAGKGYTF
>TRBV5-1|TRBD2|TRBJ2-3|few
TGCGCCAGCAACCAGCGGGGTACAGATACGCAGTATTTT
CASNQRGTDTQYF
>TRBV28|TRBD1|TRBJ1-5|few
TGTGCCAGCAGTTTCACTTCCATTCGGGACAGGGGGTTTCAGCCCCAGCATTTT
CASSFTSIRDRGFQPQHF
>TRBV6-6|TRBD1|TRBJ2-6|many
TGTGCCAGCACCCACACAGGGGACTCTGGGGCCAACGTCCTGACTTTC
CASTHTGDSGANVLTF
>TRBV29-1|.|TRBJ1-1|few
TGCAGCGCCCGTCCCTCACGGAAGGGGCCTGAAGCTTTCTTT
CSARPSRKGPEAFF
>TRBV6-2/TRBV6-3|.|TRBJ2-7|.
TGTGCCAGCGCCCAACAGGGCGACGAGCAGTACTTC
CASAQQGDEQYF
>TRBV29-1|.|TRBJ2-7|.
TGCAGCGTTCAAAGGGCCGGCCAGGAGCAGTACTTC
CSVQRAGQEQYF
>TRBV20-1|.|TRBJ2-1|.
TGCAGTGCTAGAGATCTGCGCGCCTCCCTCGGGAATGAGCAGTTCTTC
CSARDLRASLGNEQFF
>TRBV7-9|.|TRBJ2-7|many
TGTGCCATCCCATTGGGGGCCTACGAGCAGTACTTC
CAIPLGAYEQYF
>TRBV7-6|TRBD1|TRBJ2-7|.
TGTGCCAGCAGCTTAAATCAGGGGGCTGCCTTCTACGAGCAGTACTTC
CASSLNQGAAFYEQYF
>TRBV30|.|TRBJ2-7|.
TGTGCCTGGAGTTTTAACAACCTAGAGCAGTACTTC
CAWSFNNLEQYF
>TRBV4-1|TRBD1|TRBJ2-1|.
TGCGCCAGCAGCCAAGAAGGCAGGGGGATGGATGAGCAGTTCTTC
CASSQEGRGMDEQFF
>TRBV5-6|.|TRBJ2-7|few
TGTGCCAGCACCATGACTAGTTTTCGGTCCTACGAGCAGTACTTC
CASTMTSFRSYEQYF
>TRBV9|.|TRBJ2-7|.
TGTGCCAGCAGCGTAGACTGGGGTGACTACGAGCAGTACTTC
CASSVDWGDYEQYF
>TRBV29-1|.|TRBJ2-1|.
TGCAGCGTTGAAGATCTTCAGGAGGGGTTTGTCAATGAGCAGTTATTC
CSVEDLQEGFVNEQLF
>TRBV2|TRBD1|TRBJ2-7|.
TGTGCCAGCAGGGACAGGGGGTTCTACGAGCAGTACTTC
CASRDRGFYEQYF
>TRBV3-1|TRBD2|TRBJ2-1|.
TGTGCCAGCAGCCAAGGGGGGGGAGACTACAATGAGCAGTTCTTC
CASSQGGGDYNEQFF
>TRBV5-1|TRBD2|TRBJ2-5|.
TGCGCCAGCAGCCGCGACGAGGCGGGGGGGCAGAGGGAGACCCAGTACTTC
CASSRDEAGGQRETQYF
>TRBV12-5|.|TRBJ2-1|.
TGTGCTAGTGGTTTGGTAAGGGACGGCACTCTCAACAATGAGCAGTTCTTC
CASGLVRDGTLNNEQFF
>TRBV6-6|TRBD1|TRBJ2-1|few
TGTGCCAGCAGCCCAAACAGGGGCCATGAGCAGTTCTTC
CASSPNRGHEQFF
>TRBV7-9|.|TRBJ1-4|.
TGTGCCAGCGGTCGTGAGGGGGAAAAACTGTTTTTT
CASGREGEKLFF
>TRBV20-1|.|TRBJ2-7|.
TGCAGTGTTAGAGATCAGGGGACTGCCTCCTACGAGCAGTACTTC
CSVRDQGTASYEQYF
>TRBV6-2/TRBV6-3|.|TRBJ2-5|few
TGTGCCAGCAGCAACCGGCGAGAGACCCAGTACTTC
CASSNRRETQYF
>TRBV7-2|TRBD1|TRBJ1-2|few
TGTGCCAGCAGCTTAAGGGTATCAGGGGGCCACTATGGCTACACCTTC
CASSLRVSGGHYGYTF
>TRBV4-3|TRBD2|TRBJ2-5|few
TGCGCCAGCAGCCAAGGGACTAGCGGCGTGGAGACCCAGTACTTC
CASSQGTSGVETQYF
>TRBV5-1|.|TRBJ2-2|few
TGCGCCAGCAGCCCGGACGGCACCGGGGAGTTTGGTGGGGAGCTGTTTTTT
CASSPDGTGEFGGELFF
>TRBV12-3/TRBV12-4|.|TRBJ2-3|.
TGTGCCAGCACCACCCTGGGAGCGGAAGGTAGCACAGATACGCAGTATTTT
CASTTLGAEGSTDTQYF
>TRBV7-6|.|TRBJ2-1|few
TGTGCCAGCAGCTTAGACCGGGTCGAGCAGTTCTTC
CASSLDRVEQFF